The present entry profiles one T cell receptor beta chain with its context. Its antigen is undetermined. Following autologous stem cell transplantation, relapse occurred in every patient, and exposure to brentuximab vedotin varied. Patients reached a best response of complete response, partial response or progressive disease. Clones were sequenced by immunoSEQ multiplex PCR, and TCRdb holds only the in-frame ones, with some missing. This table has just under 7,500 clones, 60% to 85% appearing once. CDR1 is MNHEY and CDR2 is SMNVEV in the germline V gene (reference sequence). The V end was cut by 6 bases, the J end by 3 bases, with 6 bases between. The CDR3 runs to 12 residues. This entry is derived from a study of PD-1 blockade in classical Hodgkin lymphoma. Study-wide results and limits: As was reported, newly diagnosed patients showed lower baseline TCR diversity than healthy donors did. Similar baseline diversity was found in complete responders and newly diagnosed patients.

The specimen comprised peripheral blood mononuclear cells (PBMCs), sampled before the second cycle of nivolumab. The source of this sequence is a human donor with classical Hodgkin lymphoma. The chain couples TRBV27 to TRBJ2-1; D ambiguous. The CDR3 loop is CASSPDYNEQFF. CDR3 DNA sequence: TGTGCCAGCAGCCCGGACTACAATGAGCAGTTCTTC.